The clone carrying this T cell receptor (beta chain) was recorded once. CDR3 length equals 13 residues. V lost 5 bases and J lost 13, with 20 bases in between. In germline, CDR1 is MDHEN, CDR2 SYDVKM. The data were obtained in a study of blood T cell repertoires in COVID-19. Across the whole study: COVID-19 samples, acute and convalescent, were from the United States, Italy and Spain.

This table comes from immunoSEQ multiplex PCR, and its TCRdb copy is limited to in-frame clones, with some not included. The sample lists 200,000 or so clones; 70% to 90% were seen once. Sequencing was done on a sample of peripheral blood. This chain links TRBV28 with TRBJ1-2; D is unresolved. The receptor's source is a man aged 60 to 75 with acute or convalescent COVID-19. DNA for the CDR3: TGTGCCAGCAGTATGGGCTATGACATGACCGGCACCTTC. It specifies CASSMGYDMTGTF.